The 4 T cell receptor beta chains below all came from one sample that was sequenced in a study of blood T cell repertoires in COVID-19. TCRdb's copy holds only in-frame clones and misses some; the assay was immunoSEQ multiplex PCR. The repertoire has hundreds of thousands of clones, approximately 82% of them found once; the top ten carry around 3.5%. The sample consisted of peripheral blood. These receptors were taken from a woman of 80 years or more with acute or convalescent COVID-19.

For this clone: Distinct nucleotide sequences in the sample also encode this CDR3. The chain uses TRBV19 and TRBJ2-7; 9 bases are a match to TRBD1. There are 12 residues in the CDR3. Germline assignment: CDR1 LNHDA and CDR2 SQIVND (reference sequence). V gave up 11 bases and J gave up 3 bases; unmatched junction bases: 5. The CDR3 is CASSGQGYEQYF. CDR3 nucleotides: TGTGCCTCCTCGGGACAGGGCTACGAGCAGTACTTC.

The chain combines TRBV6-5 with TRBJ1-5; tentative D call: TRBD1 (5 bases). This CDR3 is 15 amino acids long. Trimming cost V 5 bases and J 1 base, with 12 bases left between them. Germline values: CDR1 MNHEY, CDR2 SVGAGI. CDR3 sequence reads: CASSPGTLSNQPQHF. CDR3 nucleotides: TGTGCCAGCAGTCCCGGGACTCTAAGCAATCAGCCCCAGCATTTT.

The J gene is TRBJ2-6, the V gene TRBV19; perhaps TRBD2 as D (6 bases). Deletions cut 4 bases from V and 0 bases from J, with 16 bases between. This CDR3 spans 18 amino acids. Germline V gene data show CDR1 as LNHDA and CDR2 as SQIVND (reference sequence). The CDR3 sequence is CASSNQGGTLSGANVLTF. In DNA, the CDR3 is TGTGCCAGTAGTAATCAGGGAGGAACTCTCTCTGGGGCCAACGTCCTGACTTTC.

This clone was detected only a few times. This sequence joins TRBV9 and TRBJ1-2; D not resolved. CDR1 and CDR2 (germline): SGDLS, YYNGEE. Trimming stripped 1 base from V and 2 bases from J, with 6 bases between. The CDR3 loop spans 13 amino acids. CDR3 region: CASSVYQNYGYTF. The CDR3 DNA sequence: TGTGCCAGCAGCGTATATCAGAACTATGGCTACACCTTC. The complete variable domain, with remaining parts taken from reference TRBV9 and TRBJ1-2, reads DSGVTQTPKHLITATGQRVTLRCSPRSGDLSVYWYQQSLDQGLQFLIQYYNGEERAKGNILERFSAQQFPDLHSELNLSSLELGDSALYFCASSVYQNYGYTFGSGTRLTVV.